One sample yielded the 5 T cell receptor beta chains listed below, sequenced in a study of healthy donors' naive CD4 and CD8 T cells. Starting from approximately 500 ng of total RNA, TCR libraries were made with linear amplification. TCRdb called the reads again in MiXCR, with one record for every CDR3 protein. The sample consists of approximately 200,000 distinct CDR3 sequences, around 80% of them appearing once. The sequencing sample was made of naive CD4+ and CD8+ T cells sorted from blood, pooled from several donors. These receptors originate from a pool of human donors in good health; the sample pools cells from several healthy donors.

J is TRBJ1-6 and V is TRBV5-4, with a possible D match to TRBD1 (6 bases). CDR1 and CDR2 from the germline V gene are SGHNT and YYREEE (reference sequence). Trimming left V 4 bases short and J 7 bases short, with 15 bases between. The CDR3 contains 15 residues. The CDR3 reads CASSPDHRVNSPLHF. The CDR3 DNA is TGTGCCAGCAGCCCGGATCACAGGGTGAATTCACCCCTCCACTTT.

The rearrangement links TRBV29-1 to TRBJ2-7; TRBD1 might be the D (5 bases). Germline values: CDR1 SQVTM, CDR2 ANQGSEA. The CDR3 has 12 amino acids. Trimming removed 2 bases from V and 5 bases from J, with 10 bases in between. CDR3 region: CSVEQGFHEQYF. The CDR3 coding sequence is TGCAGCGTTGAACAGGGCTTTCACGAGCAGTACTTC.

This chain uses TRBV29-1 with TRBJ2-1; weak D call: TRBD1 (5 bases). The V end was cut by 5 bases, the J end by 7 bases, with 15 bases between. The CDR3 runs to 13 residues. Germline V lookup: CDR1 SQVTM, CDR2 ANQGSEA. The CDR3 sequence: CSVSPGSGNEQFF. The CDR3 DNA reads TGCAGCGTTTCGCCAGGGTCAGGTAATGAGCAGTTCTTC.

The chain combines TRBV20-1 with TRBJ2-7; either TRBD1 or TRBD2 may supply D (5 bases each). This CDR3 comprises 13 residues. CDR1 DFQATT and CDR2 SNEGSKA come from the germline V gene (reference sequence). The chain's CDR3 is CGATGRMYYEQYF. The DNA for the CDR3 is TGCGGAGCGACGGGACGGATGTACTACGAGCAGTACTTC.

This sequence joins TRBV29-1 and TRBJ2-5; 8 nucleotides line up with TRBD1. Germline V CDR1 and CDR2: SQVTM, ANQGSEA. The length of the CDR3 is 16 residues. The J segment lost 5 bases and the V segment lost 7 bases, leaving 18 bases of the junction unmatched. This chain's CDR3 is CSAYRLQGAVWETQYF. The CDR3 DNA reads TGCAGCGCCTATAGGTTGCAGGGGGCTGTTTGGGAGACCCAGTACTTC. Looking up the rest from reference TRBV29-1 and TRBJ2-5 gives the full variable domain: SAVISQKPSRDICQRGTSLTIQCQVDSQVTMMFWYRQQPGQSLTLIATANQGSEATYESGFVIDKFPISRPNLTFSTLTVSNMSPEDSSIYLCSAYRLQGAVWETQYFGPGTRLLVL.